Included here is one T cell receptor beta chain sequence, with context. The antigen it binds to is not known. No base-level quality is on record; no much larger clone is a single base apart. The source of the sample is a study of shared clonotypes between healthy human individuals (dated by TCRdb to 2018 to 2020). About the study as a whole: Two women and a few men aged 18 to 49 years were included in the cohort. Per donor, three plates each were used for CD4 naive and CD4 memory, two for CD8 naive, and one for CD8 memory. To estimate repertoire size and how much clonotype sharing occurs between individuals, the study deeply sequenced the blood TCR repertoires of roughly 5 healthy adults. To increase sequencing depth and limit assay-specific biases, different laboratories used diverse techniques to prepare libraries and sequence TCR repertoires. Leukapheresis yielded between about 0.94 and 8.9 billion PBMCs per donor. The research as a whole found: Higher generation probabilities were observed for clonotypes shared by all four sorted-subset donors than for non-shared clonotypes. Rarefaction of sorted-subset datasets indicated incomplete sequencing despite the large sequencing depth. Sampling was limited to blood, and TCR repertoires in tissue likely differ from TCR repertoires in blood. When several donors were compared, the shared fraction of clonotypes was around 4.6% for naive CD4, around 3.6% for naive CD8, more than 2% for memory CD4, and 0.4% for memory CD8. The genetic and exposure-history diversity represented was limited by the small number of donors. Based on pairwise subsampling, the degree of clonotype sharing among donors was expected to be affected by sequencing depth. Naive subsets generally had larger estimated clonotype richness than memory subsets did.

V drops 0 bases and J drops 3 bases, leaving 18 bases in between. As encoded in the germline V gene, CDR1 is SGHVS while CDR2 is FQNEAQ. The CDR3, cysteine through phenylalanine, is 17 amino acids long. Solely the CDR3 DNA is kept, with 51 bases framed from the first base. TCR CDR3 regions were amplified from genomic DNA by multiplex PCR using the deep immunoSEQ assay. Extracted genomic DNA from each cell subset was distributed evenly across all wells of several immunoSEQ 96-well plates, and each plate was treated as a replicate. For sorted subsets, each replicate PCR was loaded with roughly 0.2 ug genomic DNA, equivalent to some 31,000 T cell genomes. Purified libraries were quantified with a Qubit 3.0 fluorometer, sized on a Bioanalyzer 2100, and re-quantified with the KAPA Library Quantification kit. Every immunoSEQ 96-well plate was sequenced on a dedicated single-read 150-cycle Illumina NextSeq 550 flow cell. From the authors' description of their analysis: Because only junctional sequences without quality scores were contained in the immunoSEQ output, filtering matching that applied to full-length reads could not be performed. To assign V/J genes and CDR3, sequences were annotated against IMGT germline references using PyIR, a Python wrapper for IgBLAST v1.9. Any read was removed if the V/J assignment was weak (E-value above 1e-6), the CDR3 was missing, or the read contained stop codons, out-of-frame junctions, or ambiguous translated residues. V3J clonotypes were defined by identical inferred V gene, J gene, and CDR3 amino acid sequence. Percentage overlap between repertoires was calculated by dividing the number of shared unique clonotypes by the size of the smaller repertoire. Repertoire richness was assessed with RTK rarefaction, the Chao1 estimator, and Recon v2.1 estimates of unobserved clonotypes. For all TCRbeta clonotypes obtained by the gDNA method from several donors, generation probabilities were computed with OLGA. Here the immuneACCESS table is served through TCRdb, limited to in-frame sequences with V and J called. Missing clones are a known gap in these copies; in checked studies unresolved V genes cover under half, and the rest lacks a known reason. Clone size and the V and J calls come from that table; the DNA yielded D and trimming. The sample records about 1.4 million clones, approximately 96% of which are singletons. Roughly 1.1% of the sample comes from the top ten.

Donors were healthy HIV-negative adults with no recently reported acute infections or vaccinations. All donors were Caucasian adults living in Nashville, Tennessee, USA. Magnetic negative selection was used to enrich CD4+ T cells, after which naive cells were positively selected on CD45RA and the negative fraction became the memory subset. Blood was obtained by leukapheresis, after which PBMCs were separated by Ficoll-Histopaque density gradient centrifugation and cryopreserved in liquid nitrogen vapor phase. Analytical flow cytometry was used to check the purity and quantity of each magnetically sorted T cell population. Each sorted fraction had its genomic DNA isolated and then quantified by UV absorbance on a Nanodrop 2000c.

The origin of this receptor is a man aged 25 to 40 in good health. The chain joins TRBV7-8 to TRBJ2-7; the D gene is perhaps TRBD1 or TRBD2, each of them matching over 5 bases. Sequencing was carried out using naive CD4+ T cells sorted from blood. The cell subset or site label, as the study defines it: CD45RA+ positively selected. The nucleotide sequence is given as TGTGCCAGCAGCTTAGCGTTCTGGGGCGCGGGTTACTACGAGCAGTACTTC. Its protein product is CASSLAFWGAGYYEQYF.